This entry lists 24 T cell receptor beta chains sequenced from one sample in a study of blood T cell repertoires in COVID-19. Sequenced by immunoSEQ multiplex PCR; TCRdb stores in-frame clones only, minus some. The table has about 210,000 clones, 86% seen once. Material: PBMCs or T cells enriched from blood (not recorded which). The receptors were gathered from a woman in her 40s in a cohort exposed to, infected with or recovered from COVID-19 (not recorded which).

This clone was counted once. The V and J genes are TRBV5-1 and TRBJ1-3; a weak D match, TRBD1 (6 bases). Trimming left V 4 bases short and J 4 bases short, with 18 bases between. Germline-derived CDR1 and CDR2 are SGHRS and YFSETQ. This CDR3 contains 16 residues. In nucleotides, the CDR3 is TGCGCCAGCAGCCTGACCCTACAGGGATCAGGAAACACCATATATTTT. It translates to CASSLTLQGSGNTIYF.

The chain uses TRBV28 and TRBJ1-1, with a weak D call TRBD1 (6 bases). The germline V gene encodes CDR1 MDHEN and CDR2 SYDVKM. Trimming shortened V by 3 bases and J by 14 bases, and 13 bases separated the two germline ends. The CDR3 extends over 11 amino acids. CDR3 loop: CASSFRGAPFF. The DNA of the CDR3 is TGTGCCAGCAGTTTCAGGGGAGCCCCCTTCTTT.

The table lists this clone with a count of one. The chain has TRBV27 and TRBJ2-1, with TRBD2 identical over 13 bases. After removal of 5 bases from V and 5 bases from J, the junction contained 6 bases not matched to a gene. From germline, CDR1 is MNHEY and CDR2 SMNVEV (reference sequence). CDR3 size: 16 residues. The CDR3 DNA is TGTGCCAGCAGTCCCGGGACTAGCGGGATGCACAATGAGCAGTTCTTC. It translates to CASSPGTSGMHNEQFF.

The V call is TRBV6-5, the J call TRBJ2-5, with D perhaps matching TRBD1 (6 bases). Germline V gene sequence: CDR1 MNHEY, CDR2 SVGAGI. The V end was cut by 6 bases, the J end by 5 bases, with 13 bases between. The CDR3 is made up of 13 amino acids. The CDR3 loop is CASSPGTWETQYF. The CDR3 DNA follows: TGTGCCAGCAGCCCCGGGACATGGGAGACCCAGTACTTC.

DNA of the CDR3: TGTGCCAGCAGCCTGGCGGTGGCCGTCAATCAGCCCCAGCATTTT. It yields the protein CASSLAVAVNQPQHF. The chain couples TRBV7-2 to TRBJ1-5; D unclear. Germline CDR1 SGHTA, CDR2 FQGNSA. V lost 5 bases and J lost 3, with 14 bases in between. This CDR3 has 15 amino acids.

The V gene is TRBV7-9, the J gene TRBJ2-5; maybe TRBD1 (6 bases). Trimming pared 5 bases from V and 1 base from J, leaving 14 bases between. CDR3 length: 15 amino acids. The germline V gene encodes CDR1 SEHNR and CDR2 FQNEAQ (reference sequence). The CDR3 DNA is TGTGCCAGCAGCCAGATCGGACAGCCCCAAGAGACCCAGTACTTC. This translates into CASSQIGQPQETQYF.

The rearrangement uses TRBV7-9 and TRBJ1-4; TRBD1 agrees at 9 bases. After removal of 5 bases from V and 6 bases from J, the junction contained 7 bases not matched to a gene. The CDR3 sequence is 15 residues long. The germline V gene encodes CDR1 SEHNR and CDR2 FQNEAQ (reference sequence). The CDR3 protein is CASSLRRDRDEKLFF. Written as DNA, the CDR3 is TGTGCCAGCAGCCTGCGCCGGGACAGGGATGAAAAACTGTTTTTT. The whole variable domain, filled in from reference TRBV7-9 and TRBJ1-4, reads DTGVSQNPRHKITKRGQNVTFRCDPISEHNRLYWYRQTLGQGPEFLTYFQNEAQLEKSRLLSDRFSAERPKGSFSTLEIQRTEQGDSAMYLCASSLRRDRDEKLFFGSGTQLSVL.

About this clone: The same CDR3 arises from other DNA sequences in this sample as well. V gene TRBV10-3 combines with J gene TRBJ2-2; TRBD2 is a possible D gene (6 bases). V gave up 3 bases and J gave up 5 bases, with 7 bases separating them. Germline CDR1 reads ENHRY; CDR2 reads SYGVKD. CDR3 size: 13 residues. The CDR3 DNA sequence: TGTGCCATCAGTGATCGGGGGACCGGGGAGCTGTTTTTT. It codes for CAISDRGTGELFF.

This CDR3 reads CASSSWDSSYEQYF. CDR3 bases: TGTGCCAGCAGCTCATGGGACAGCTCCTACGAGCAGTACTTC. This chain uses TRBV7-9 with TRBJ2-7, with 7 bases identical to TRBD1. The V gene's germline CDR1 is SEHNR and CDR2 FQNEAQ (reference sequence). Germline trimming cut 4 bases from V and 0 bases from J; bases unmatched to any gene: 3. This CDR3 region has 14 residues.

The rearrangement uses TRBV29-1 and TRBJ1-2; D is uncertain. This CDR3 comprises 12 residues. Looked up from germline, CDR1 is SQVTM and CDR2 is ANQGSEA. Trimming shortened V by 6 bases and J by 6 bases, and 14 bases separated the two germline ends. The CDR3 region is CSVTFRGHGYTF. DNA of the CDR3: TGCAGCGTAACATTCCGGGGTCATGGCTACACCTTC.

CDR3 nucleotide sequence: TGTGCCAGCAGCTTAGGACAGAGCTATGGCTACACCTTC. Its protein product is CASSLGQSYGYTF. The chain has TRBV7-2 and TRBJ1-2; possibly TRBD1 for D (5 bases). Trimming shortened V by 1 base and J by 4 bases, and 7 bases separated the two germline ends. The CDR3 extends over 13 amino acids. In germline, CDR1 is SGHTA, CDR2 FQGNSA.

The gene calls are TRBV7-9 and TRBJ2-6; 12 bases fit TRBD1. Germline CDR1 is SEHNR and CDR2 is FQNEAQ (reference sequence). This CDR3 contains 19 residues. V shed 3 bases, J shed 1 base, and the junction held 7 bases outside the gene matches. CDR3 DNA sequence: TGTGCCAGCAGCTTGCCCCCGGGACAGGGGGCGTCTGGGGCCAACGTCCTGACTTTC. As protein: CASSLPPGQGASGANVLTF.

The rearrangement joins TRBV11-2 to TRBJ2-5; TRBD2 matches 7 bases. The CDR3 totals 15 residues. V lost 3 bases and J lost 0; bases outside the gene matches: 4. Germline CDR1 SGHAT, CDR2 FQNNGV. DNA for the CDR3: TGTGCCAGCAGCTTGGGCAGCGGGAACCAAGAGACCCAGTACTTC. It yields the protein CASSLGSGNQETQYF.

The chain uses TRBV19 and TRBJ1-1, with 10 bases matching TRBD1. V lost 6 bases to trimming and J lost 5 bases; unmatched junction nucleotides: 6. Germline CDR1 is LNHDA and CDR2 is SQIVND (reference sequence). The CDR3 length is 14 residues. The CDR3 loop is CASRMGQGRTEAFF. CDR3 DNA: TGTGCCAGTAGAATGGGACAGGGGCGGACTGAAGCTTTCTTT.

The rearrangement joins TRBV19 to TRBJ1-3; TRBD1 is a possible D gene (6 bases). The CDR3 is 15 amino acids. Germline CDR1 and CDR2: LNHDA and SQIVND (reference sequence). V was pared by 0 bases and J by 4 bases, with 10 bases between. CDR3 bases: TGTGCCAGTAGTATAGACAGGGGTGGCGGAAACACCATATATTTT. Its translation: CASSIDRGGGNTIYF.

The genes are TRBV7-9 and TRBJ2-7; 10 bases match TRBD1. The CDR3 runs 14 residues. V dropped 6 bases and J dropped 5; count of bases not matched to a gene: 7. CDR1 and CDR2 from the germline V gene are SEHNR and FQNEAQ (reference sequence). The DNA for the CDR3 is TGTGCCAGCAGTGGGGACAGGGGTAATAACGAGCAGTACTTC. Translating it yields CASSGDRGNNEQYF.

This chain connects TRBV28 to TRBJ2-6; TRBD1 matches at 7 bases. Germline CDR1 and CDR2: MDHEN and SYDVKM. The CDR3 totals 18 residues. V was pared by 6 bases and J by 1 base, with 12 bases of the junction left unmatched. The CDR3 DNA reads as TGTGCCAGCAGGGGGCCTACAGGGACAGTATCTGGGGCCAACGTCCTGACTTTC. Its translation is CASRGPTGTVSGANVLTF.

The chain carries TRBV19 and TRBJ1-1; D is undetermined. Trimming cost V 1 base and J 2 bases, with 8 bases left between them. Germline CDR1 reads LNHDA; CDR2 reads SQIVND (reference sequence). CDR3 length equals 14 residues. The CDR3 sequence: CASSIGHLNTEAFF. As DNA, the CDR3 is TGTGCCAGTAGTATAGGGCACCTTAACACTGAAGCTTTCTTT.

The chain employs TRBV30 and TRBJ1-2, with D uncertain. Trimming pared 2 bases from V and 4 bases from J, leaving 11 bases between. The CDR3 consists of 13 residues. The germline V gene has CDR1 GTSNPN and CDR2 SVGIG (reference sequence). The CDR3 sequence: CAWSSLKLYGYTF. The CDR3 DNA reads as TGTGCCTGGAGTTCGCTAAAGCTCTATGGCTACACCTTC.

V and J are TRBV19 and TRBJ1-1; possible D gene TRBD1, 6 bases. The CDR3 contains 13 residues. Germline V gives CDR1 LNHDA, CDR2 SQIVND (reference sequence). The V end lost 7 bases, the J end lost 5 bases, and 14 bases lay between the germline ends. CDR3 nucleotides: TGTGCCAGTACTTTACAGGGAGGGACTGAAGCTTTCTTT. This codes for CASTLQGGTEAFF.

The chain joins TRBV2 to TRBJ2-4, with 7 bases that match TRBD2. CDR3 length equals 15 residues. Trimming removed 3 bases from V and 4 bases from J; junction bases left unmatched: 6. Looked up from germline, CDR1 is SNHLY and CDR2 is FYNNEI. In DNA form, the CDR3 reads TGTGCCAGCAGTGATTCAGCGGGGCCAAAAAACATTCAGTACTTC. This sequence encodes CASSDSAGPKNIQYF.

The sample holds one count of this clone. J is TRBJ1-1 and V is TRBV4-1; TRBD1 agrees at 8 bases. After removal of 3 bases from V and 7 bases from J, the junction contained 10 bases not matched to a gene. This CDR3 region has 15 residues. The germline CDR1 and CDR2 sequences are MGHRA and YSYEKL. The CDR3 sequence is CASSHPDRATNEAFF. The CDR3 DNA reads TGCGCCAGCAGCCACCCGGACAGGGCGACTAATGAAGCTTTCTTT.

V and J are TRBV13 and TRBJ2-7, with D possibly matching TRBD1 (6 bases). Germline-derived CDR1 and CDR2 are PRHDT and FYEKMQ (reference sequence). V was cut by 3 bases and J by 5 bases, with 20 bases left in between. The CDR3 has 16 residues. CDR3 DNA sequence: TGTGCCAGCAGCTTTGGACAGCCGAGGCCCGAGCACGAGCAGTACTTC. This codes for CASSFGQPRPEHEQYF.

This clone was seen just once. The rearrangement uses TRBV7-2 and TRBJ1-5; 9 bases match TRBD1. Trimming at V came to 5 bases and at J to 5 bases, leaving 4 bases not matched to a gene. This CDR3 comprises 14 residues. Germline V lookup: CDR1 SGHTA, CDR2 FQGNSA. Written as DNA, the CDR3 is TGTGCCAGCAGCAAGGACAGGGGAGATCAGCCCCAGCATTTT. This sequence encodes CASSKDRGDQPQHF.